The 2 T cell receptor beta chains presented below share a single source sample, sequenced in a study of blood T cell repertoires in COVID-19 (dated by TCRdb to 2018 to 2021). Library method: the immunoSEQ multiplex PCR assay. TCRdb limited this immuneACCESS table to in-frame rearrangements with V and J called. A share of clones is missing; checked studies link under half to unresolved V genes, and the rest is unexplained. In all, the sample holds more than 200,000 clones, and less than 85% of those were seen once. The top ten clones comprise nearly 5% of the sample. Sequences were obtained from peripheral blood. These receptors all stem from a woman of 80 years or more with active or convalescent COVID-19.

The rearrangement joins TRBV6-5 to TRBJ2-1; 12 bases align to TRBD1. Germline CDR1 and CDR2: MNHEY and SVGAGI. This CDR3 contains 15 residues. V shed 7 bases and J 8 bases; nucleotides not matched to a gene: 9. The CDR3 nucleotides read TGTGCCAGCACCGAGGGGACAGGGGGCAGCGATGAGCAGTTCTTC. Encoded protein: CASTEGTGGSDEQFF.

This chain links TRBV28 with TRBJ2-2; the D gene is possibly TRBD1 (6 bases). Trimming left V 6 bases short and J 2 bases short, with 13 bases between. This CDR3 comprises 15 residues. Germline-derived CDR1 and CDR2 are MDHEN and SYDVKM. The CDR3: CASRGADRNTGELFF. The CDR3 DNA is TGTGCCAGCAGGGGGGCCGACAGAAACACCGGGGAGCTGTTTTTT.